Sequencing of this T cell receptor (beta chain) was carried out in a study of identical twins. General study points: In cord blood, abundant beta clonotypes had fewer insertions; memory showed no trend.

A few counts support this clonotype. Its target is unknown. Trimming removed 6 bases at V and 5 bases at J, with 14 bases between. CDR3 length equals 13 residues. From the 5' RACE reads, TCRdb called clonotypes with MiXCR, one entry per CDR3 protein. The sample carries about 470,000 distinct CDR3 sequences, 24% recorded once. Separately, the same data were catalogued under a study of T cells expressing NK-cell markers.

The TCR originated in a woman aged 18 to 35 in good health. The gene calls are TRBV12-3 or TRBV12-4 and TRBJ2-7; TRBD2 is a possible D gene (6 bases). Sequences were obtained from CD4+ T cells sorted from blood. This CDR3 is CASRATGGNEQYF. Here the CDR3 DNA reads TGTGCCAGCAGGGCCACCGGGGGAAACGAGCAGTACTTC.